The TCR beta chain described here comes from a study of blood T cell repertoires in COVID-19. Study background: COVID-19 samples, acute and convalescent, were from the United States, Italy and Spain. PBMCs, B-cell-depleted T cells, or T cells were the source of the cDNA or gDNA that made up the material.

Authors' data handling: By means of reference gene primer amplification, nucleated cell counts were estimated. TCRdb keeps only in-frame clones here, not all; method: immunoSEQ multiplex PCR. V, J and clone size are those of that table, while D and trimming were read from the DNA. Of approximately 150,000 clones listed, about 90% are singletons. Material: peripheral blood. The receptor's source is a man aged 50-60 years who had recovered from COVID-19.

The CDR3 loop reads CATSRDLASGGRRPYEQYF. The CDR3 DNA is TGTGCCACCAGCAGAGATCTGGCTAGCGGGGGCCGAAGACCCTACGAGCAGTACTTC. The chain uses TRBV15 and TRBJ2-7, with 10 nucleotides matching TRBD2. The CDR3 has 19 amino acids. CDR1 and CDR2 (germline): LNHNV, YYDKDF (reference sequence). Trimming took 0 bases from V and 2 from J; bases not matched to a gene: 13.